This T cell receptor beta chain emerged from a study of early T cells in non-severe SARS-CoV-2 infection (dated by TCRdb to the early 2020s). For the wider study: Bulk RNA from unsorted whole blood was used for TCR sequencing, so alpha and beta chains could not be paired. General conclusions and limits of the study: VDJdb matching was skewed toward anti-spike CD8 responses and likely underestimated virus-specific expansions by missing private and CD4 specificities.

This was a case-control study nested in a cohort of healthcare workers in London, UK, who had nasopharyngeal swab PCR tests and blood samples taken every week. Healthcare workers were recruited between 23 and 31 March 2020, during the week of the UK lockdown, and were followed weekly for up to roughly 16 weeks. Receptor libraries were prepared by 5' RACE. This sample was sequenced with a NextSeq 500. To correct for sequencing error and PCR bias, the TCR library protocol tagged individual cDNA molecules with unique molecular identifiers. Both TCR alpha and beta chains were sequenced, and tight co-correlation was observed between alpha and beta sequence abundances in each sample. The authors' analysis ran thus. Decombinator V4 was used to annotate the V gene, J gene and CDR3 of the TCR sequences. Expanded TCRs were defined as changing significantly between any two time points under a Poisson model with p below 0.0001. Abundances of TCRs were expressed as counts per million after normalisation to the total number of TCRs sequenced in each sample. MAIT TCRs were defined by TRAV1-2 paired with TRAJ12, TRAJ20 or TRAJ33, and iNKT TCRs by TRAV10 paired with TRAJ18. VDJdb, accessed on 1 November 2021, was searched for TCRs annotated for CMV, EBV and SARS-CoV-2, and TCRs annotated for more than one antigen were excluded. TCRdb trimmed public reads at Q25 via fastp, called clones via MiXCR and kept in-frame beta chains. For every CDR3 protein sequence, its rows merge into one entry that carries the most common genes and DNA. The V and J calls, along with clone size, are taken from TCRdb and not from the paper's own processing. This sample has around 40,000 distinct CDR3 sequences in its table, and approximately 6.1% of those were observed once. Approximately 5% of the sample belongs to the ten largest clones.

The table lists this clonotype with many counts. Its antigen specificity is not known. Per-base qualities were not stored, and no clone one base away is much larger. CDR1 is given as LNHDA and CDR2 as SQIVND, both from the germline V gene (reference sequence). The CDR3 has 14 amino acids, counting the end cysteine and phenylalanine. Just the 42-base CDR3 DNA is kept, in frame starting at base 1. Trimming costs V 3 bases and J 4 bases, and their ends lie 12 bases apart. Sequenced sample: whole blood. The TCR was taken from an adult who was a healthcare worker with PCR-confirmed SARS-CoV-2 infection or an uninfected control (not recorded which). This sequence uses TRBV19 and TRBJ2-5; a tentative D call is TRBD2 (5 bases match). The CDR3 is CASSIALGGETQYF. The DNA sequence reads TGTGCCAGTAGTATCGCCCTAGGAGGAGAGACCCAGTACTTC.